Described below is a single T cell receptor (beta chain) sequence and its context. The method was immunoSEQ multiplex PCR; TCRdb's version includes in-frame clones alone and lacks a portion of them. The sample shows about 75,000 clones, around 91% of them seen only once. This entry is derived from a study of technical replicates of blood from a handful of donors. With V trimmed by 9 bases and J by 5 bases, 9 bases remained unmatched. The germline CDR1 and CDR2 sequences are MNHNY and SVGAGI (reference sequence). CDR3 size: 15 residues. V gene TRBV6-6 combines with J gene TRBJ2-3, with TRBD1 matching 12 bases. Sequencing was performed on T cells isolated from PBMCs. The clonotype comes from a human donor in good health. Some clones in this sample may be carry-over from other donors' samples. CDR3 amino acids: CASRKGTGGLDTQYF. For the CDR3, the DNA is TGTGCCAGTAGAAAAGGGACAGGGGGCCTAGATACGCAGTATTTT.